These T cell receptor beta chains were read from a single sample in a study of cytomegalovirus exposure and HLA in healthy donors. Profiling relied on immunoSEQ multiplex PCR, and the TCRdb table lists in-frame clones only, not all of them. The sample lists more than 100,000 clones, approximately 75% seen once, with over 4% in the top ten. The specimen was PBMCs. The receptor set was obtained from a man aged 45 to 65 in good health and CMV-seropositive. CDR3s include the opening cysteine and the closing phenylalanine or tryptophan. The D gene is left open where the match is weak. The size of a clone is reported for some rows only, either as once, few or many, or as a class for expanded clones.

V gene,clone size,J gene,D gene,CDR3 protein,CDR3 DNA
TRBV6-1,NA,TRBJ2-5,NA,CASSKRGYQETQYF,TGTGCCAGCAGTAAGAGGGGGTACCAAGAGACCCAGTACTTC
TRBV4-3,once,TRBJ2-1,TRBD2,CASSYRTSGSYNEQFF,TGCGCCAGCAGCTATAGGACTAGCGGGAGCTACAATGAGCAGTTCTTC
TRBV9,NA,TRBJ2-3,TRBD2,CASSVEGLAGRADTQYF,TGTGCCAGCAGCGTAGAGGGTCTAGCGGGACGCGCAGATACGCAGTATTTT
TRBV2,few,TRBJ1-1,NA,CASSEARGTPNTEAFF,TGTGCCAGCAGTGAAGCCCGCGGGACTCCGAACACTGAAGCTTTCTTT
TRBV10-3,few,TRBJ1-6,NA,CAISELEGASPLHF,TGTGCCATCAGTGAGTTGGAGGGCGCTTCACCCCTCCACTTT
TRBV18,NA,TRBJ1-1,TRBD1,CASSPPDRGNTEAFF,TGTGCCAGCTCACCACCGGACAGGGGGAACACTGAAGCTTTCTTT
TRBV28,NA,TRBJ2-7,NA,CASSTIAVGGSYEQYF,TGTGCCAGCAGTACCATAGCGGTCGGCGGCTCCTACGAGCAGTACTTC
TRBV28,NA,TRBJ2-7,NA,CASSLNRPEQYF,TGTGCCAGCAGTTTAAACAGGCCCGAGCAGTACTTC
TRBV27,NA,TRBJ2-6,NA,CASSYRGGSGANVLTF,TGTGCCAGCAGTTACAGGGGGGGCTCTGGGGCCAACGTCCTGACTTTC
TRBV18,NA,TRBJ2-5,NA,CASSLNRADRRQETQYF,TGTGCCAGCTCCCTTAATCGTGCTGACCGGCGGCAAGAGACCCAGTACTTC
TRBV18,NA,TRBJ2-2,NA,CASSPLSLNTGELFF,TGTGCCAGCTCACCATTGTCTTTGAACACCGGGGAGCTGTTTTTT
TRBV29-1,NA,TRBJ1-1,NA,CSVGAPGARQRTEAFF,TGCAGCGTTGGAGCCCCAGGGGCCAGGCAGAGGACTGAAGCTTTCTTT
TRBV27,NA,TRBJ1-1,NA,CASSFPGRTEAFF,TGTGCCAGCAGTTTCCCAGGGAGGACTGAAGCTTTCTTT
TRBV29-1,NA,TRBJ1-1,TRBD1,CSVSWTGDTEAFF,TGCAGCGTTAGCTGGACAGGGGACACTGAAGCTTTCTTT
TRBV2,once,TRBJ2-3,NA,CASSRGDIPITDTQYF,TGTGCCAGCAGCCGGGGGGACATCCCCATCACAGATACGCAGTATTTT
TRBV28,NA,TRBJ2-5,NA,CASSAGGMGGETQYF,TGTGCCAGCAGCGCCGGGGGTATGGGTGGGGAGACCCAGTACTTC
TRBV6-5,NA,TRBJ1-5,NA,CASTLGRSNQPQHF,TGTGCCAGCACCCTTGGGAGGAGCAATCAGCCCCAGCATTTT
TRBV5-6,NA,TRBJ2-1,NA,CASSLAGSPGNEQFF,TGTGCCAGCAGCTTGGCCGGGAGCCCGGGTAATGAGCAGTTCTTC